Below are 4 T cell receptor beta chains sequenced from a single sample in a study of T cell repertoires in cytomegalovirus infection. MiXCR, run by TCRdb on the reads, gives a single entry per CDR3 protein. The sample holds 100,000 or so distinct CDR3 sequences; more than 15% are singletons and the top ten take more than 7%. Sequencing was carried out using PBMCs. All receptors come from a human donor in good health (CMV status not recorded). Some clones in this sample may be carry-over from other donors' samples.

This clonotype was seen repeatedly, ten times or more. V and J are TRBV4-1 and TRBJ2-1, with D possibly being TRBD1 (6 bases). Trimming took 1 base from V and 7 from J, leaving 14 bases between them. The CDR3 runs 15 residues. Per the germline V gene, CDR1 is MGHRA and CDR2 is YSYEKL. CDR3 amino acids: CASSQVLRQANEQFF. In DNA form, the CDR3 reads TGCGCCAGCAGCCAAGTCTTAAGACAGGCGAATGAGCAGTTCTTC.

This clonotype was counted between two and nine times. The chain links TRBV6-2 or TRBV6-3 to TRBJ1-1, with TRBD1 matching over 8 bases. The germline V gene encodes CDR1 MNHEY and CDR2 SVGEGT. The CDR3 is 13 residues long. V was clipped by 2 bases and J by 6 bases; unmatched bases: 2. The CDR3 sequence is CASSYRGQAEAFF. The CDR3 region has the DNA TGTGCCAGCAGTTACCGGGGACAGGCTGAAGCTTTCTTT.

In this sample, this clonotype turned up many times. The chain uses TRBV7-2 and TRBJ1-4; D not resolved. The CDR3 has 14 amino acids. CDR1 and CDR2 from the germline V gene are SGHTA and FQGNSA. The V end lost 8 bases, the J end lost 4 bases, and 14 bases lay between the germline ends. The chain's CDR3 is CASGRGSLNEKLFF. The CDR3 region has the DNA TGTGCCAGCGGACGTGGGAGCCTTAATGAAAAACTGTTTTTT.

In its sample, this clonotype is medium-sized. Here the CDR3 reads CASSPGQGDTEAFF. The CDR3 DNA reads TGTGCCAGCAGCCCCGGACAGGGTGACACTGAAGCTTTCTTT. This rearrangement joins TRBV7-9 to TRBJ1-1, with 8 bases lining up with TRBD1. Germline CDR1 is SEHNR and CDR2 is FQNEAQ (reference sequence). V shed 5 bases and J 3 bases; nucleotides not matched to a gene: 5. CDR3 length equals 14 residues.